The next 5 T cell receptor beta chains were all read from a single sample in a study of T-cell memory formation after mild COVID-19. TCRdb passed the 5' RACE reads through MiXCR, listing each CDR3 protein once. The sample includes some 340,000 distinct CDR3 sequences, under 15% of them seen just once. The sequencing sample was made of PBMCs or a T cell subset sorted from them (not recorded which). These receptors all stem from a young man who had mild COVID-19 (a few samples of this study predate the infection). Cell type and time point are not known.

There are a few counts of this clonotype. This chain joins TRBV5-6 and TRBJ1-1; possibly TRBD1 for D (5 bases). There are 15 residues in the CDR3. V lost 3 bases to trimming and J lost 2 bases, with 14 bases between them. Per germline, CDR1 SGHDT and CDR2 YYEEEE. The CDR3 reads CASSWGRQRNTEAFF. The CDR3 coding sequence is TGTGCCAGCAGCTGGGGAAGACAGAGAAACACTGAAGCTTTCTTT.

This clonotype was picked up a small number of times. In nucleotides, the CDR3 is TGTGCCACCAGTGATGCCGGGGGGCTGGAGACCCAGTACTTC. Its translation is CATSDAGGLETQYF. This chain joins TRBV24-1 and TRBJ2-5; a weak D match, TRBD2 (7 bases). The CDR3 spans 14 residues. Trimming removed 3 bases from V and 5 bases from J, with 12 bases in between. Germline V gene data show CDR1 as KGHDR and CDR2 as SFDVKD.

This clonotype appeared a few times. The DNA for the CDR3 is TGTGCCAGCAGCTTCGGAGGATATGAGCAGTTCTTC. Protein sequence: CASSFGGYEQFF. The J gene is TRBJ2-1, the V gene TRBV7-9; possibly TRBD2 for D (5 bases). The CDR3 consists of 12 residues. Per germline, CDR1 SEHNR and CDR2 FQNEAQ (reference sequence). The V end was cut by 3 bases, the J end by 8 bases, with 8 bases between. The whole variable domain, remainder taken from reference TRBV7-9 and TRBJ2-1, is DTGVSQNPRHKITKRGQNVTFRCDPISEHNRLYWYRQTLGQGPEFLTYFQNEAQLEKSRLLSDRFSAERPKGSFSTLEIQRTEQGDSAMYLCASSFGGYEQFFGPGTRLTVL.

The CDR3 loop reads CASKGQGTIIITGELFF. The CDR3 nucleotides are TGTGCCAGCAAAGGACAGGGTACGATTATAATCACCGGGGAGCTGTTTTTT. The chain joins TRBV28 to TRBJ2-2; 8 positions agree with TRBD1. V trimming: 7 bases; J trimming: 4 bases; junction bases outside the gene matches: 14. Germline V CDR1 and CDR2: MDHEN, SYDVKM. The CDR3 length is 17 residues.

This clonotype was picked up a small number of times. This chain joins TRBV7-3 and TRBJ1-6, with D possibly TRBD1 on 6 matching bases. Trimming shortened V by 6 bases and J by 9 bases, and 12 bases separated the two germline ends. Germline values: CDR1 SGHTA, CDR2 FQGTGA. This CDR3 spans 13 amino acids. The CDR3 spells CASSPGGSSPLHF. The DNA for the CDR3 is TGTGCCAGCAGTCCCGGGGGCAGTTCACCCCTCCACTTT.